Below, 20 T cell receptor beta chains from the same sample are listed, as sequenced in a study of blood T cell repertoires in COVID-19. Sequencing used immunoSEQ multiplex PCR; TCRdb keeps in-frame clones, though not all of them. This sample has about 260,000 clones, with 85% to 90% found just once. Sequenced: PBMCs or T cells enriched from blood (not recorded which). Source of these receptors: a man between 50 and 59 years old who had been exposed to COVID-19.

V is TRBV5-6 and J is TRBJ1-1; TRBD1 agrees at 9 bases. The CDR3 is made up of 15 amino acids. Germline V lookup: CDR1 SGHDT, CDR2 YYEEEE. V dropped 0 bases and J dropped 5; count of bases not matched to a gene: 5. The CDR3 here is CASSLAETGGTEAFF. The CDR3 nucleotides are TGTGCCAGCAGCTTGGCCGAGACAGGGGGAACTGAAGCTTTCTTT.

The rearrangement uses TRBV4-2 and TRBJ1-1, with 7 positions matching TRBD1. The junction had 6 bases not matched to a gene; V was cut back by 0 bases and J by 5 bases. Looked up from germline, CDR1 is LGHNA and CDR2 is YNFKEQ. The CDR3 sequence is 15 residues long. The CDR3, as DNA: TGTGCCAGCAGCCAAGATGAGGGGGCGAGGACTGAAGCTTTCTTT. It encodes CASSQDEGARTEAFF.

This clone has just one count. The chain couples TRBV7-3 to TRBJ1-3; a weak D match, TRBD1 (5 bases). V dropped 2 bases and J dropped 0 bases, with 14 bases sitting between them. In germline, CDR1 is SGHTA, CDR2 FQGTGA. The CDR3 loop spans 17 amino acids. The CDR3 protein is CASSLLGRGFSGNTIYF. In DNA form, the CDR3 reads TGTGCCAGCAGCTTATTGGGTAGGGGATTCTCTGGAAACACCATATATTTT.

The chain couples TRBV7-9 to TRBJ2-1; D might be TRBD1 (6 bases). V lost 5 bases to trimming and J lost 1 base, with 21 bases between them. CDR3 size: 18 residues. In germline, CDR1 is SEHNR, CDR2 FQNEAQ (reference sequence). The CDR3 is CASSLHGAGTYSYNEQFF. CDR3 coding DNA: TGTGCCAGCAGCCTCCACGGAGCCGGGACATATTCCTACAATGAGCAGTTCTTC. The full variable domain, with the rest looked up from reference TRBV7-9 and TRBJ2-1, is DTGVSQNPRHKITKRGQNVTFRCDPISEHNRLYWYRQTLGQGPEFLTYFQNEAQLEKSRLLSDRFSAERPKGSFSTLEIQRTEQGDSAMYLCASSLHGAGTYSYNEQFFGPGTRLTVL.

This chain joins TRBV12-5 and TRBJ2-2; possibly TRBD2 for D (6 bases). V lost 2 bases and J lost 6, with 19 bases in between. This CDR3 region has 17 residues. Germline V lookup: CDR1 LGHNT, CDR2 FRNRAP. The CDR3 protein is CASGLWGGAGRSGELFF. CDR3 nucleotide sequence: TGTGCTAGTGGTTTGTGGGGTGGGGCAGGGAGGTCCGGGGAGCTGTTTTTT. Based on the CDR3 plus reference TRBV12-5 and TRBJ2-2, the full variable domain is DARVTQTPRHKVTEMGQEVTMRCQPILGHNTVFWYRQTMMQGLELLAYFRNRAPLDDSGMPKDRFSAEMPDATLATLKIQPSEPRDSAVYFCASGLWGGAGRSGELFFGEGSRLTVL.

This clone was picked up one time. This chain links TRBV18 with TRBJ1-5, with 9 nucleotides matching TRBD1. The trim removed 3 bases at V and 4 bases at J, leaving 7 bases unmatched. CDR1 is KGHSH and CDR2 is LQKENI in the germline V gene. The CDR3 length is 16 residues. The chain's CDR3 is CASSPYGQGLNQPQHF. Here the CDR3 DNA reads TGTGCCAGCTCACCCTACGGACAGGGGTTAAATCAGCCCCAGCATTTT.

V usage is TRBV6-1 and J usage is TRBJ2-7; D possibly corresponds to TRBD1 (6 bases). V was pared by 4 bases and J by 1 base, with 17 bases between. Germline CDR1 reads MNHNS; CDR2 reads SASEGT. The CDR3 has 16 residues. The CDR3 DNA is TGTGCCAGCAGTGGACACAGGGCTCGGAGGTCCTACGAGCAGTACTTC. Its translation: CASSGHRARRSYEQYF.

This clone showed up just once. The chain recombines TRBV18 with TRBJ1-2, with TRBD1 identical over 7 bases. The CDR3 spans 17 residues. Germline V gene sequence: CDR1 KGHSH, CDR2 LQKENI. V was pared by 0 bases and J by 3 bases, with 10 bases of the junction left unmatched. The CDR3 region is CASSPPLIRQGDYGYTF. The CDR3 DNA is TGTGCCAGCTCACCACCCCTAATTCGGCAGGGGGACTATGGCTACACCTTC. Full variable domain (remainder filled in from reference TRBV18 and TRBJ1-2): NAGVMQNPRHLVRRRGQEARLRCSPMKGHSHVYWYRQLPEEGLKFMVYLQKENIIDESGMPKERFSAEFPKEGPSILRIQQVVRGDSAAYFCASSPPLIRQGDYGYTFGSGTRLTVV.

This clone was seen many times. The genes are TRBV28 and TRBJ2-1, with D possibly TRBD1 on 8 matching bases. Germline CDR1 reads MDHEN; CDR2 reads SYDVKM. This CDR3 has 19 residues. Trimming took off 3 bases at V and 0 bases at J, with 21 bases between the two ends. The DNA for the CDR3 is TGTGCCAGCAGTTTGGTTTCAGGGGGCAGGACTAGCTCCTACAATGAGCAGTTCTTC. Protein: CASSLVSGGRTSSYNEQFF.

The rearrangement joins TRBV5-4 to TRBJ2-1; unclear D gene. Trimming took off 0 bases at V and 2 bases at J, with 9 bases between the two ends. CDR1 SGHNT and CDR2 YYREEE come from the germline V gene (reference sequence). The CDR3 runs 15 residues. The CDR3 reads CASSLDSRPYNEQFF. The CDR3 DNA reads as TGTGCCAGCAGCTTGGACTCACGCCCCTACAATGAGCAGTTCTTC.

The chain's CDR3 is CASSGQAGEKLFF. The CDR3 DNA sequence: TGTGCCAGCAGTGGGCAGGCGGGGGAAAAACTGTTTTTT. The genes are TRBV6-4 and TRBJ1-4; D ambiguous. V shed 4 bases and J shed 8 bases, with 11 bases lying between them. CDR1 MRHNA and CDR2 SNTAGT come from the germline V gene. The CDR3 has 13 residues.

The chain combines TRBV18 with TRBJ2-2; D unresolved. CDR3 size: 14 residues. V was trimmed by 2 bases and J by 3 bases, leaving 7 bases between them. Per the germline V gene, CDR1 is KGHSH and CDR2 is LQKENI. The CDR3 DNA is TGTGCCAGCTCACCAAGCCGCGACACCGGGGAGCTGTTTTTT. Its protein product is CASSPSRDTGELFF.

The chain recombines TRBV6-1 with TRBJ2-5; D unclear. V gave up 3 bases and J gave up 1 base, with 12 bases separating them. This CDR3 has 15 amino acids. Germline CDR1 reads MNHNS; CDR2 reads SASEGT. The CDR3 sequence is CASSERLRAQETQYF. Here the CDR3 DNA reads TGTGCCAGCAGTGAGCGGTTGCGCGCCCAAGAGACCCAGTACTTC.

The CDR3 nucleotides are TGCGCCAGCAGCTTGGGACGGTTCCGACAGGGCAACTACGAGCAGTACTTC. Protein sequence: CASSLGRFRQGNYEQYF. The genes are TRBV5-1 and TRBJ2-7; 7 nucleotides agree with TRBD1. The CDR3 has 17 residues. J lost 3 bases, V lost 0 bases, and 12 bases had no gene match. Looked up from germline, CDR1 is SGHRS and CDR2 is YFSETQ.

This sequence joins TRBV28 and TRBJ1-2; the D gene is possibly TRBD1 (5 bases). The germline V and J ends were trimmed by 6 bases and 0 bases, with 20 bases remaining between them. The CDR3 consists of 17 residues. CDR1 and CDR2 from the germline V gene are MDHEN and SYDVKM. CDR3 DNA: TGTGCCAGCAGCTTCCCCTGGGGGGACGGATCTAACTATGGCTACACCTTC. The encoded protein is CASSFPWGDGSNYGYTF.

The rearrangement joins TRBV4-1 to TRBJ2-6; D remains unclear. This CDR3 comprises 15 residues. The V and J ends lost 3 bases and 2 bases respectively, with 8 bases between them. The germline V gene has CDR1 MGHRA and CDR2 YSYEKL. Here the CDR3 DNA reads TGCGCCAGCAGCCATCAAGCAACTGGGGCCAACGTCCTGACTTTC. It translates to CASSHQATGANVLTF.

CDR3 protein: CASSYGPGQPIHSYTF. The CDR3 bases are TGTGCCAGCAGTTACGGCCCAGGACAGCCCATCCATAGCTACACCTTC. The chain combines TRBV6-5 with TRBJ1-2; the D gene is possibly TRBD1 (6 bases). V lost 2 bases, J lost 9 bases, and 22 bases lay in between. The CDR3 is 16 amino acids. CDR1 MNHEY and CDR2 SVGAGI come from the germline V gene.

The rearrangement links TRBV18 to TRBJ1-1, with 12 positions matching TRBD1. The trim removed 6 bases at V and 1 base at J, leaving 6 bases unmatched. The germline V gene encodes CDR1 KGHSH and CDR2 LQKENI. The CDR3 consists of 16 residues. The CDR3 loop is CASSGTGGGKNTEAFF. CDR3 DNA: TGTGCCAGCTCCGGGACAGGGGGCGGAAAGAACACTGAAGCTTTCTTT.

V and J are TRBV4-2 and TRBJ1-2; possible D gene TRBD1, 5 bases. The V gene lost 1 base and the J gene lost 4 bases, with 13 bases spanning the gap. The CDR3 totals 15 residues. The germline gives CDR1 LGHNA, CDR2 YNFKEQ. This CDR3 is CASSQGIGGAYGYTF. CDR3 nucleotide sequence: TGTGCCAGCAGCCAAGGGATCGGGGGTGCCTATGGCTACACCTTC.

The gene calls are TRBV5-1 and TRBJ2-1, with 13 bases that match TRBD2. This CDR3 region has 20 residues. Unmatched junction bases numbered 10, after V lost 1 base and J lost 0 bases. Germline V lookup: CDR1 SGHRS, CDR2 YFSETQ. The CDR3 sequence: CASSLSPTSGGPSSYNEQFF. The DNA of the CDR3 is TGCGCCAGCAGCTTGTCTCCGACTAGCGGGGGGCCGAGCTCCTACAATGAGCAGTTCTTC.